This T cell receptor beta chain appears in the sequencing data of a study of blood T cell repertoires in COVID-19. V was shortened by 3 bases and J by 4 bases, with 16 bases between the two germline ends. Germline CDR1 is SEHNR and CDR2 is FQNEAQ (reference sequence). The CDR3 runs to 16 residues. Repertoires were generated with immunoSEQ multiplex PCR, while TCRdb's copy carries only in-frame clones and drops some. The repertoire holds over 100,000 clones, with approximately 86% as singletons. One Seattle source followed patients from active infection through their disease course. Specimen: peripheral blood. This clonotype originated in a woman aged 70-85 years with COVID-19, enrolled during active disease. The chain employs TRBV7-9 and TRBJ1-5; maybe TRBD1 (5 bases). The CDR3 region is CASSFGGERGNQPQHF. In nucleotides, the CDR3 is TGTGCCAGCAGCTTTGGGGGGGAAAGAGGAAATCAGCCCCAGCATTTT. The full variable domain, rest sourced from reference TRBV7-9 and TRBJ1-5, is DTGVSQNPRHKITKRGQNVTFRCDPISEHNRLYWYRQTLGQGPEFLTYFQNEAQLEKSRLLSDRFSAERPKGSFSTLEIQRTEQGDSAMYLCASSFGGERGNQPQHFGDGTRLSIL.